Listed here is a single T cell receptor (beta chain). The data derive from a study of OX40 agonist ivuxolimab in advanced cancers. CDR1 is PRHDT, CDR2 FYEKMQ, per germline (reference sequence). The CDR3 has 11 residues. TCRdb's table, derived via immunoSEQ multiplex PCR, lists solely in-frame clones and lacks some. The sample includes tens of thousands of clones, 80% to 95% seen only once; the top ten take about an eighth. This chain links TRBV13 with TRBJ2-2; no clear D. The sample in question was CD4+ or CD8+ T cells sorted from blood, obtained in a trial of the OX40 agonist ivuxolimab. This TCR was sampled from an adult with an advanced solid tumor such as melanoma, head and neck, liver or kidney cancer. CDR3 region: CSTANTGELFF. The CDR3, as DNA: TGTTCGACGGCGAACACCGGGGAGCTGTTTTTT.